This entry concerns a single T cell receptor (beta chain). Its antigen remains unidentified. Eight separate reactions per sample yielded the cDNA. Molecular identifiers with 6-nucleotide sample barcodes were added during cDNA synthesis via template switching. From its re-call of the 5' RACE reads, TCRdb lists each CDR3 protein once, without DNA. This sample's table has approximately 420,000 distinct CDR3 sequences. The sample belongs to a study of monozygotic twins with inflammatory bowel disease. Study observations and caveats: Patients got different immunosuppressive treatments, which may have made their repertoires more variable.

Sequences were obtained from blood. The TCR sequence derives from a human donor with ulcerative colitis or Crohn's disease, or a healthy co-twin of an affected twin (not recorded which).

The CDR3 is CSDSLSGGEQFF. V gene TRBV29-1 combines with J gene TRBJ2-1; the D call from TCRdb, TRBD1, cannot be confirmed without DNA. CDR1 SQVTM and CDR2 ANQGSEA come from the germline V gene. The CDR3 has 12 residues.